This T cell receptor (beta chain) is from a study of response to subunit inactivated influenza vaccine. General study points: There was a suggestion from the authors that each seasonal influenza vaccination recruits few new T cells.

Trimming removed 5 bases from V and 2 bases from J; junction bases left unmatched: 5. CDR1 SGHAT and CDR2 FQNNGV come from the germline V gene. The CDR3 length is 15 residues. This clonotype was picked up many times. Its target is not known. TCRdb recomputed calls from the RT-PCR reads with MiXCR, one row per CDR3 protein. In the table there are roughly 620,000 distinct CDR3 sequences, about 10% of which are singletons. The sample was also reused in another study, on T cells expressing NK-cell markers. That source reports: Scientists made TCR beta cDNA using 5'RACE template switching with UMIs. HCMV seropositivity characterized most of the eight sequenced donors, and seronegativity one. T cells sorted in several experiments were restricted to alpha-beta TCR T cells by an anti-gamma-delta TCR antibody.

The source is a man in his fifties who received an inactivated influenza vaccine. This chain connects TRBV11-2 to TRBJ2-7, with TRBD2 matching over 11 bases. Sequenced here: PBMCs from blood, sampled on the day of vaccination. In nucleotides, the CDR3 is TGTGCCAGCAGCCACAGTAGCGGGGGGGCCTACGAGCAGTACTTC. Translating gives CASSHSSGGAYEQYF.